The entry that follows covers one T cell receptor beta chain sequence. These data are taken from a study of T-cell reconstitution after alpha-beta-depleted transplantation in children. As it was prepared, the TCRbeta library received unique molecular identifiers. One entry per CDR3 protein, called by TCRdb with MiXCR from the PCR reads. The sample lists hundreds of thousands of distinct CDR3 sequences, around 17% occurring once. This specimen consisted of PBMCs from the stem cell graft donor, obtained from the stem cell graft. The source of this sequence is a human donor who donated a stem cell graft to a child with acute lymphoblastic leukemia.

Written as DNA, the CDR3 is TGTGCCAGCAGCTTAGCGATGGGGCAAGAGACCCAGTACTTC. This gives the protein CASSLAMGQETQYF. V and J are TRBV7-6 and TRBJ2-5; D call uncertain. Germline CDR1 SGHVS, CDR2 FNYEAQ. CDR3 size: 14 residues. V dropped 0 bases and J dropped 2 bases, with 7 bases sitting between them.